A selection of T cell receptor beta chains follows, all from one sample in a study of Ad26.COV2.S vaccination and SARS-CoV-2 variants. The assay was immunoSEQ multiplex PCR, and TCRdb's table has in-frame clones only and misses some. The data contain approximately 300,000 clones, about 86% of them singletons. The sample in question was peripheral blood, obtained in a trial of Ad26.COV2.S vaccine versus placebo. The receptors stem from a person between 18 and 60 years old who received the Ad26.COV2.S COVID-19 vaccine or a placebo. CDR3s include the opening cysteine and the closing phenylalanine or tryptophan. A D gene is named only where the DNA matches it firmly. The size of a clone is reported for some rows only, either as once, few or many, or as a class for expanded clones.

CDR3 DNA: TGCAGCGTTGAGGAACAACTGAACACTGAAGCTTTCTTT; CDR3 protein: CSVEEQLNTEAFF; D gene: NA; V gene: TRBV29-1; J gene: TRBJ1-1; clone size: NA
CDR3 DNA: TGTGCCAGCAGTGAAGGAATTCAGAGAGAGACCCAGTACTTC; CDR3 protein: CASSEGIQRETQYF; D gene: NA; V gene: TRBV6-1; J gene: TRBJ2-5; clone size: NA
CDR3 DNA: TGTGCCTGGAGTGTACTCCGTGCTAGCGGGACTTACGAATATGAGCAGTTCTTC; CDR3 protein: CAWSVLRASGTYEYEQFF; D gene: TRBD2; V gene: TRBV30; J gene: TRBJ2-1; clone size: once
CDR3 DNA: TGCGCCAGCAGCCAAGAACCAGGGCCGAACACCGGGGAGCTGTTTTTT; CDR3 protein: CASSQEPGPNTGELFF; D gene: NA; V gene: TRBV4-1; J gene: TRBJ2-2; clone size: NA
CDR3 DNA: TGTGCCAGCAGTTACGGGGGTAGTTCAACTAATGAAAAACTGTTTTTT; CDR3 protein: CASSYGGSSTNEKLFF; D gene: NA; V gene: TRBV6-5; J gene: TRBJ1-4; clone size: NA
CDR3 DNA: TGTGCCAGCTCCGGGCTAGCGGGGGCGTACGAGCAGTACTTC; CDR3 protein: CASSGLAGAYEQYF; D gene: TRBD2; V gene: TRBV3-1/TRBV3-2; J gene: TRBJ2-7; clone size: NA
CDR3 DNA: TGTGCCAGCAGACTACTCGGGGATCCTAACTATGGCTACACCTTC; CDR3 protein: CASRLLGDPNYGYTF; D gene: NA; V gene: TRBV7-2; J gene: TRBJ1-2; clone size: NA
CDR3 DNA: TGTGCCAGCAGCTCCCTGGGGCGGGATTCACCCCTCCACTTT; CDR3 protein: CASSSLGRDSPLHF; D gene: NA; V gene: TRBV7-3; J gene: TRBJ1-6; clone size: NA
CDR3 DNA: TGTGCCACCAGAATTTCTGGGGCCAACGTCCTGACTTTC; CDR3 protein: CATRISGANVLTF; D gene: NA; V gene: TRBV15; J gene: TRBJ2-6; clone size: NA
CDR3 DNA: TGTGCCTGGATAGGGGTACCGGGACACACCGGGGAGCTGTTTTTT; CDR3 protein: CAWIGVPGHTGELFF; D gene: NA; V gene: TRBV30; J gene: TRBJ2-2; clone size: NA
CDR3 DNA: TGTGCCAGCAGCGCAGGAGGATATCCGCTAGCAGATACGCAGTATTTT; CDR3 protein: CASSAGGYPLADTQYF; D gene: NA; V gene: TRBV9; J gene: TRBJ2-3; clone size: once
CDR3 DNA: TGTGCCAGCAGCCAAGCAGGGTCCCCAGATACGCAGTATTTT; CDR3 protein: CASSQAGSPDTQYF; D gene: NA; V gene: TRBV14; J gene: TRBJ2-3; clone size: NA
CDR3 DNA: TGTGCCTGGAGTAGGGGGGGCACCACCGGGGAGCTGTTTTTT; CDR3 protein: CAWSRGGTTGELFF; D gene: NA; V gene: TRBV30; J gene: TRBJ2-2; clone size: few
CDR3 DNA: TGTGCCAGCAGTGAATGGCTAGCGGGGGGGACCCAGTACTTC; CDR3 protein: CASSEWLAGGTQYF; D gene: TRBD2; V gene: TRBV2; J gene: TRBJ2-5; clone size: NA
CDR3 DNA: TGTGCCAGCAGCGTAGAGGCTCCAGCGTACTATACGCAGTATTTT; CDR3 protein: CASSVEAPAYYTQYF; D gene: NA; V gene: TRBV9; J gene: TRBJ2-3; clone size: NA
CDR3 DNA: TGTGCCAGCAGCTTGCCCGGGACATCTGGAAACACCATATATTTT; CDR3 protein: CASSLPGTSGNTIYF; D gene: NA; V gene: TRBV5-4; J gene: TRBJ1-3; clone size: NA
CDR3 DNA: TGTGCCAGCAGCTCCTACAGTTGGGGACCGTTCTTC; CDR3 protein: CASSSYSWGPFF; D gene: NA; V gene: TRBV7-9; J gene: TRBJ2-1; clone size: NA
CDR3 DNA: TGTGCCAGCAGCTTAGCAATGTGGGAGAGGGTAGCGTACTTC; CDR3 protein: CASSLAMWERVAYF; D gene: NA; V gene: TRBV7-2; J gene: TRBJ2-7; clone size: NA
CDR3 DNA: TGCGCCAGCAGCCCCGGACAGGGAGCGTACCAAGAGACCCAGTACTTC; CDR3 protein: CASSPGQGAYQETQYF; D gene: TRBD1; V gene: TRBV5-1; J gene: TRBJ2-5; clone size: NA
CDR3 DNA: TGCGCCAGTTCGGGACCGAACACCGGGGAGCTGTTTTTT; CDR3 protein: CASSGPNTGELFF; D gene: NA; V gene: TRBV5-1; J gene: TRBJ2-2; clone size: NA
CDR3 DNA: TGTGCCAGCAGCTTAACTAGCGACCACAATGAGCAGTTCTTC; CDR3 protein: CASSLTSDHNEQFF; D gene: NA; V gene: TRBV7-3; J gene: TRBJ2-1; clone size: NA
CDR3 DNA: TGTGCCAGCAGTGCACAGGGGGCGAACACCGGGGAGCTGTTTTTT; CDR3 protein: CASSAQGANTGELFF; D gene: TRBD1; V gene: TRBV6-4; J gene: TRBJ2-2; clone size: once
CDR3 DNA: TGTGCCAGCAGCTTGGCGGGGCAGGGGGACACCGGGGAGCTGTTTTTT; CDR3 protein: CASSLAGQGDTGELFF; D gene: TRBD1; V gene: TRBV5-4; J gene: TRBJ2-2; clone size: few
CDR3 DNA: TGTGCCAGCAGCCCACCGGGACAGAGATACGAGCAGTACTTC; CDR3 protein: CASSPPGQRYEQYF; D gene: TRBD1; V gene: TRBV7-2; J gene: TRBJ2-7; clone size: NA
CDR3 DNA: TGTGCCAGCAGTACTAGGGGCGACACTGAAGCTTTCTTT; CDR3 protein: CASSTRGDTEAFF; D gene: NA; V gene: TRBV2; J gene: TRBJ1-1; clone size: NA
CDR3 DNA: TGCGCCAGCAGCCTAGGGACAGATTATCAGCCCCAGCATTTT; CDR3 protein: CASSLGTDYQPQHF; D gene: TRBD1; V gene: TRBV5-1; J gene: TRBJ1-5; clone size: NA
CDR3 DNA: TGTGCCAGCAGGCGGCGAGGGATGGAGACCCAGTACTTC; CDR3 protein: CASRRRGMETQYF; D gene: NA; V gene: TRBV27; J gene: TRBJ2-5; clone size: once
CDR3 DNA: TGCAGTGCTAGTTCGGGCGAGGGGACTGAAGCTTTCTTT; CDR3 protein: CSASSGEGTEAFF; D gene: NA; V gene: TRBV20-1; J gene: TRBJ1-1; clone size: NA
CDR3 DNA: TGTGCCTGGAGTATTAACTACGAGCAGTACTTC; CDR3 protein: CAWSINYEQYF; D gene: NA; V gene: TRBV30; J gene: TRBJ2-7; clone size: NA